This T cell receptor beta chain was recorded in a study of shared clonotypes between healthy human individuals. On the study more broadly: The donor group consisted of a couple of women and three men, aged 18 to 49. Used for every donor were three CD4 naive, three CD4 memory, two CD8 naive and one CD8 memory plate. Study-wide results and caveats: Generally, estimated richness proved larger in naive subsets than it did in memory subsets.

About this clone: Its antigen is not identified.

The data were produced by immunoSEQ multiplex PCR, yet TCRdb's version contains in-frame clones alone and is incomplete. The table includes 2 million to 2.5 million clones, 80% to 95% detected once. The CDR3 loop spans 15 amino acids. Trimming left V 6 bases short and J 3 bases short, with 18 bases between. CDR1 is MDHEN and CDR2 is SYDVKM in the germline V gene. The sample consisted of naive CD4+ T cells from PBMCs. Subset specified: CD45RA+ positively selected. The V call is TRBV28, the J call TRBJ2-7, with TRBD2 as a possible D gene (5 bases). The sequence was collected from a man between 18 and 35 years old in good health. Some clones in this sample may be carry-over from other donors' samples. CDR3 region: CASRNSGITYYEQYF. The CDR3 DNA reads TGTGCCAGCAGAAACTCCGGGATTACATACTACGAGCAGTACTTC.